A single sample is the source of the 30 T cell receptor beta chains below, sequenced in a study of blood T cells in healthy people across ages. A second roughly 6 to 12 cycle PCR used barcoded and J-beta primers. MiXCR, applied by TCRdb to the 5' RACE reads, yields one record per CDR3 protein. The sample lists approximately 880,000 distinct CDR3 sequences; approximately 49% were seen once. The sample was blood. All receptors come from a man under 40 in good health.

This clonotype was found a few times. This chain joins TRBV20-1 and TRBJ2-6, with D tentatively TRBD1 (6 bases). V lost 5 bases, J lost 0 bases, and 20 bases lay in between. CDR3 length: 18 residues. CDR1 is DFQATT and CDR2 is SNEGSKA in the germline V gene (reference sequence). The CDR3, as DNA: TGCAGTGCTGCATTGGGGGCTCCTGCCCTCTCTGGGGCCAACGTCCTGACTTTC. Translating it yields CSAALGAPALSGANVLTF.

The chain carries TRBV5-1 and TRBJ1-1; no firm D call. In germline, CDR1 is SGHRS, CDR2 YFSETQ. V shed 4 bases and J shed 7 bases, with 14 bases lying between them. There are 13 residues in the CDR3. Written as DNA, the CDR3 is TGCGCCAGCAGCATTGGCCCGCAGAATGAAGCTTTCTTT. This sequence encodes CASSIGPQNEAFF.

A few counts support this clonotype. The gene calls are TRBV25-1 and TRBJ2-1, with D unclear. V dropped 4 bases and J dropped 5 bases, with 12 bases sitting between them. Germline CDR1 and CDR2: MGHDK and SYGVNS. This CDR3 is built from 14 residues. In nucleotides, the CDR3 is TGTGCCAGCAGTGCCCCCCGGATCCACAATGAGCAGTTCTTC. Translating it yields CASSAPRIHNEQFF.

The genes are TRBV12-3 or TRBV12-4 and TRBJ1-1; D might be TRBD1 (5 bases). CDR3 length: 15 amino acids. Trimming took 3 bases from V and 3 from J, leaving 14 bases between them. The CDR3 DNA sequence: TGTGCCAGCAGTTTGGGGGGGACCGGGCACACTGAAGCTTTCTTT. This codes for CASSLGGTGHTEAFF.

The gene calls are TRBV6-6 and TRBJ1-1; D might be TRBD1 (5 bases). This CDR3 comprises 13 residues. Germline V lookup: CDR1 MNHNY, CDR2 SVGAGI (reference sequence). V was trimmed by 2 bases and J by 8 bases, leaving 12 bases between them. This CDR3 reads CASSYGDRPEAFF. The DNA for the CDR3 is TGTGCCAGCAGTTACGGGGACCGCCCAGAAGCTTTCTTT.

This clonotype has just a few counts. The rearrangement links TRBV13 to TRBJ1-2; 8 nucleotides match TRBD1. CDR1 PRHDT and CDR2 FYEKMQ come from the germline V gene (reference sequence). Trimming removed 7 bases from V and 0 bases from J; junction bases left unmatched: 4. The CDR3 is 14 residues long. Here the CDR3 DNA reads TGTGCCAGCACCCCGGGACAGGCTAACTATGGCTACACCTTC. It specifies CASTPGQANYGYTF.

The genes are TRBV12-3 or TRBV12-4 and TRBJ2-5; no clear D. V lost 3 bases, J lost 5 bases, and 7 bases lay in between. The CDR3 covers 12 residues. CDR3 in DNA: TGTGCCAGCAGTTTCGCACGCGAGACCCAGTACTTC. Encoded protein: CASSFARETQYF.

This chain connects TRBV20-1 to TRBJ2-2; TRBD2 might be the D (6 bases). CDR3 length equals 14 residues. The germline gives CDR1 DFQATT, CDR2 SNEGSKA (reference sequence). The ends were cut back, 5 bases at V and 6 bases at J, with 16 bases in the middle. CDR3 coding DNA: TGCAGTGCTCAGGGCGGGGCGCGAGCCGGGGAGCTGTTTTTT. Translating it yields CSAQGGARAGELFF.

V and J are TRBV5-1 and TRBJ1-1; possible D gene TRBD1, 5 bases. CDR1 is SGHRS, CDR2 YFSETQ, per germline. Trimming cost V 4 bases and J 0 bases, with 13 bases left between them. There are 15 residues in the CDR3. CDR3 sequence: CASSPLGGMNTEAFF. In nucleotides, the CDR3 is TGCGCCAGCAGCCCGCTGGGGGGGATGAACACTGAAGCTTTCTTT.

The chain has TRBV5-1 and TRBJ1-1; D may be TRBD1 (5 bases). Germline lookup yields CDR1 SGHRS and CDR2 YFSETQ. Trimming shortened V by 3 bases and J by 2 bases, and 14 bases separated the two germline ends. The CDR3 loop spans 15 amino acids. The CDR3 protein is CASSSRGETNTEAFF. The CDR3, as DNA: TGCGCCAGCAGCTCAAGGGGCGAGACAAACACTGAAGCTTTCTTT.

This clonotype showed up many times. The CDR3 reads CASSPTEENEQFF. The CDR3 DNA sequence: TGTGCCAGCAGTCCTACTGAGGAGAATGAGCAGTTCTTC. V is TRBV6-5 and J is TRBJ2-1; D remains ambiguous. The V end lost 5 bases, the J end lost 7 bases, and 12 bases lay between the germline ends. Germline V gives CDR1 MNHEY, CDR2 SVGAGI. This CDR3 has 13 residues.

This clonotype was recorded a few times. The junction differs from germline at one of its ends, possibly a read error. This CDR3 reads CASSRSAGIQGTQYF. The DNA of the CDR3 is TGTGCCAGCAGCCGAAGTGCAGGAATCCAAGGGACCCAGTACTTC. The chain has TRBV3-1 and TRBJ2-7; D is ambiguous. The DNA end is a closer match to TRBJ2-5, so the J assignment may be wrong. The germline CDR1 and CDR2 sequences are LGHDT and YNNKEL (reference sequence). CDR3 length: 15 residues.

The chain joins TRBV6-6 to TRBJ2-7; D gene ambiguous. The DNA end favors TRBJ2-5, so the J call may be wrong. CDR1 MNHNY and CDR2 SVGAGI come from the germline V gene (reference sequence). The CDR3 loop spans 14 amino acids. The CDR3 sequence: CASSYLGSYETQYF. CDR3 nucleotide sequence: TGTGCCAGCAGTTACCTCGGCAGTTATGAGACCCAGTACTTC.

V and J are TRBV29-1 and TRBJ1-2, with D hard to call. CDR3 length: 15 residues. V gave up 0 bases and J gave up 7 bases, with 18 bases separating them. Germline CDR1 SQVTM, CDR2 ANQGSEA. The CDR3 region has the DNA TGCAGCGTTGAAGATGGGGAGGGCAGTCTCTCTGGCTACACCTTC. Amino acids: CSVEDGEGSLSGYTF.

In its sample, this clonotype was seen a few times. The chain carries TRBV18 and TRBJ2-7, with a tentative D call TRBD1 (5 bases). Germline V CDR1 and CDR2: KGHSH, LQKENI. This CDR3 spans 11 amino acids. V dropped 5 bases and J dropped 5 bases, with 7 bases sitting between them. The CDR3 DNA follows: TGTGCCAGCTCATTGGACAACGAGCAGTACTTC. Amino acid sequence: CASSLDNEQYF.

In this sample, this clonotype turned up once. The rearrangement joins TRBV6-5 to TRBJ2-7; 10 bases fit TRBD2. CDR3 length: 15 residues. V shed 6 bases, J shed 7 bases, and the junction held 12 bases outside the gene matches. CDR1 MNHEY and CDR2 SVGAGI come from the germline V gene. The CDR3 sequence: CASRYGLAEDNEQYF. CDR3 nucleotides: TGTGCCAGCAGATATGGACTAGCGGAGGACAATGAGCAGTACTTC.

This clonotype was picked up a small number of times. The chain uses TRBV24-1 and TRBJ2-3; 7 nucleotides match TRBD2. Trimming removed 5 bases from V and 5 bases from J; junction bases left unmatched: 6. This CDR3 has 14 residues. Germline V CDR1 and CDR2: KGHDR, SFDVKD. The CDR3 reads CATSVAGVGDTQYF. CDR3 bases: TGTGCCACCAGTGTGGCGGGAGTGGGAGATACGCAGTATTTT.

V usage is TRBV14 and J usage is TRBJ2-1; TRBD1 matches 7 bases. V was clipped by 3 bases and J by 6 bases; unmatched bases: 8. The germline gives CDR1 SGHDN, CDR2 FVKESK. This CDR3 has 15 residues. CDR3 nucleotides: TGTGCCAGCAGCCACGAACCGACAGGGTTCAATGAGCAGTTCTTC. This translates into CASSHEPTGFNEQFF. Full variable domain (remainder filled in from reference TRBV14 and TRBJ2-1): EAGVTQFPSHSVIEKGQTVTLRCDPISGHDNLYWYRRVMGKEIKFLLHFVKESKQDESGMPNNRFLAERTGGTYSTLKVQPAELEDSGVYFCASSHEPTGFNEQFFGPGTRLTVL.

V is TRBV29-1 and J is TRBJ2-7; 12 bases are a match to TRBD1. The trim removed 4 bases at V and 7 bases at J, leaving 11 bases unmatched. Germline loops: CDR1 SQVTM, CDR2 ANQGSEA. This CDR3 has 15 amino acids. CDR3 in DNA: TGCAGCGTTGCAAGGGGGACAGGGGGCGTAAGGGAGCAGTACTTC. Translated, it gives CSVARGTGGVREQYF.

The chain recombines TRBV4-3 with TRBJ2-1; 13 bases match TRBD2. The germline V gene encodes CDR1 LGHNA and CDR2 YSLEER. Losses at the gene ends were 1 base for V and 10 bases for J; bases not matched to a gene: 7. The CDR3 is 16 amino acids. Here the CDR3 DNA reads TGCGCCAGCAGCCAAGTACAGGGACTAGCGGGGAGGGAGCAGTTCTTC. Its protein product is CASSQVQGLAGREQFF.

This clonotype was recorded once. A much larger clone is a single base away; this may be a read error. This sequence joins TRBV18 and TRBJ2-3; possibly TRBD2 for D (5 bases). Germline-derived CDR1 and CDR2 are KGHSH and LQKENI. This CDR3 contains 14 residues. The CDR3 DNA follows: TGTGCCAGCTCACCGAACGGAGGTGCAGATATGCAGTATTTT. This sequence encodes CASSPNGGADMQYF.

This clonotype was counted only a few times. This chain links TRBV30 with TRBJ2-7; 7 bases map to TRBD1. Per germline, CDR1 GTSNPN and CDR2 SVGIG (reference sequence). J lost 6 bases, V lost 3 bases, and 11 bases had no gene match. The CDR3 has 14 residues. The CDR3 loop reads CAWRETGILGEQYF. The CDR3 coding sequence is TGTGCCTGGAGGGAGACAGGGATACTCGGCGAGCAGTACTTC.

The V and J genes are TRBV10-3 and TRBJ2-3; 15 bases agree with TRBD2. The CDR3 extends over 16 amino acids. With V trimmed by 6 bases and J by 3 bases, 4 bases remained unmatched. Germline loops: CDR1 ENHRY, CDR2 SYGVKD. The CDR3 DNA sequence: TGTGCCATCAGCTGGACTAGCGGGGGGGTAACAGATACGCAGTATTTT. This gives the protein CAISWTSGGVTDTQYF.

The chain links TRBV12-3 or TRBV12-4 to TRBJ2-7; D not resolved. Trimming removed 9 bases at V and 0 bases at J, with 6 bases between. The CDR3 spans 11 residues. CDR3 DNA: TGTGCCAGTGCCTTCTCCTACGAGCAGTACTTC. It is translated as CASAFSYEQYF.

This clonotype occurred many times. At one end the junction does not follow the germline gene, possibly because of a read error. V gene TRBV5-1 combines with J gene TRBJ2-7; D is perhaps TRBD1 (7 bases). This CDR3 has 13 residues. The V gene's germline CDR1 is SGHRS and CDR2 YFSETQ. This chain's CDR3 is CASSAGQNYEQYF. The DNA of the CDR3 is TGTGCCAGCAGCGCGGGACAGAACTACGAGCAGTACTTC.

Only a few counts were recorded for this clonotype. The genes are TRBV29-1 and TRBJ2-5, with 15 nucleotides matching TRBD2. Unmatched junction bases numbered 2, after V lost 6 bases and J lost 3 bases. There are 14 residues in the CDR3. Germline CDR1 SQVTM, CDR2 ANQGSEA. CDR3 region: CSVGTSGGKETQYF. The CDR3 DNA reads as TGCAGCGTCGGGACTAGCGGGGGGAAAGAGACCCAGTACTTC.

The J gene is TRBJ2-7, the V gene TRBV20-1, with TRBD1 identical over 8 bases. V shed 0 bases, J shed 7 bases, and the junction held 14 bases outside the gene matches. Germline values: CDR1 DFQATT, CDR2 SNEGSKA (reference sequence). The CDR3 has 16 amino acids. The CDR3 DNA is TGCAGTGCTAGAGATCCCCTTGGACAGGGAAGGGATGAGCAGTACTTC. It is translated as CSARDPLGQGRDEQYF.

J is TRBJ2-5 and V is TRBV20-1, with 8 bases fitting TRBD2. The CDR3 spans 17 residues. V gave up 0 bases and J gave up 5 bases; unmatched junction bases: 14. Looked up from germline, CDR1 is DFQATT and CDR2 is SNEGSKA (reference sequence). CDR3: CSARDAGVAGPGETQYF. CDR3 nucleotide sequence: TGCAGTGCTAGAGATGCGGGAGTAGCGGGGCCGGGGGAGACCCAGTACTTC.

This clonotype was counted a single time. This sequence joins TRBV24-1 and TRBJ2-1, with D possibly being TRBD2 (7 bases). The CDR3 contains 15 residues. Deletions cut 4 bases from V and 7 bases from J, with 16 bases between. CDR1 and CDR2 (germline): KGHDR, SFDVKD. CDR3: CATSDPIRGGNEQFF. DNA for the CDR3: TGTGCCACCAGTGACCCGATCAGGGGAGGGAATGAGCAGTTCTTC.

The chain uses TRBV6-6 and TRBJ2-2; D may be TRBD2 (7 bases). Germline V gene data show CDR1 as MNHNY and CDR2 as SVGAGI (reference sequence). CDR3 length: 16 amino acids. V lost 7 bases and J lost 1, with 16 bases in between. CDR3 bases: TGTGCCAGCATGGGTTGGGGGGGACAGAACACCGGGGAGCTGTTTTTT. Protein product: CASMGWGGQNTGELFF.